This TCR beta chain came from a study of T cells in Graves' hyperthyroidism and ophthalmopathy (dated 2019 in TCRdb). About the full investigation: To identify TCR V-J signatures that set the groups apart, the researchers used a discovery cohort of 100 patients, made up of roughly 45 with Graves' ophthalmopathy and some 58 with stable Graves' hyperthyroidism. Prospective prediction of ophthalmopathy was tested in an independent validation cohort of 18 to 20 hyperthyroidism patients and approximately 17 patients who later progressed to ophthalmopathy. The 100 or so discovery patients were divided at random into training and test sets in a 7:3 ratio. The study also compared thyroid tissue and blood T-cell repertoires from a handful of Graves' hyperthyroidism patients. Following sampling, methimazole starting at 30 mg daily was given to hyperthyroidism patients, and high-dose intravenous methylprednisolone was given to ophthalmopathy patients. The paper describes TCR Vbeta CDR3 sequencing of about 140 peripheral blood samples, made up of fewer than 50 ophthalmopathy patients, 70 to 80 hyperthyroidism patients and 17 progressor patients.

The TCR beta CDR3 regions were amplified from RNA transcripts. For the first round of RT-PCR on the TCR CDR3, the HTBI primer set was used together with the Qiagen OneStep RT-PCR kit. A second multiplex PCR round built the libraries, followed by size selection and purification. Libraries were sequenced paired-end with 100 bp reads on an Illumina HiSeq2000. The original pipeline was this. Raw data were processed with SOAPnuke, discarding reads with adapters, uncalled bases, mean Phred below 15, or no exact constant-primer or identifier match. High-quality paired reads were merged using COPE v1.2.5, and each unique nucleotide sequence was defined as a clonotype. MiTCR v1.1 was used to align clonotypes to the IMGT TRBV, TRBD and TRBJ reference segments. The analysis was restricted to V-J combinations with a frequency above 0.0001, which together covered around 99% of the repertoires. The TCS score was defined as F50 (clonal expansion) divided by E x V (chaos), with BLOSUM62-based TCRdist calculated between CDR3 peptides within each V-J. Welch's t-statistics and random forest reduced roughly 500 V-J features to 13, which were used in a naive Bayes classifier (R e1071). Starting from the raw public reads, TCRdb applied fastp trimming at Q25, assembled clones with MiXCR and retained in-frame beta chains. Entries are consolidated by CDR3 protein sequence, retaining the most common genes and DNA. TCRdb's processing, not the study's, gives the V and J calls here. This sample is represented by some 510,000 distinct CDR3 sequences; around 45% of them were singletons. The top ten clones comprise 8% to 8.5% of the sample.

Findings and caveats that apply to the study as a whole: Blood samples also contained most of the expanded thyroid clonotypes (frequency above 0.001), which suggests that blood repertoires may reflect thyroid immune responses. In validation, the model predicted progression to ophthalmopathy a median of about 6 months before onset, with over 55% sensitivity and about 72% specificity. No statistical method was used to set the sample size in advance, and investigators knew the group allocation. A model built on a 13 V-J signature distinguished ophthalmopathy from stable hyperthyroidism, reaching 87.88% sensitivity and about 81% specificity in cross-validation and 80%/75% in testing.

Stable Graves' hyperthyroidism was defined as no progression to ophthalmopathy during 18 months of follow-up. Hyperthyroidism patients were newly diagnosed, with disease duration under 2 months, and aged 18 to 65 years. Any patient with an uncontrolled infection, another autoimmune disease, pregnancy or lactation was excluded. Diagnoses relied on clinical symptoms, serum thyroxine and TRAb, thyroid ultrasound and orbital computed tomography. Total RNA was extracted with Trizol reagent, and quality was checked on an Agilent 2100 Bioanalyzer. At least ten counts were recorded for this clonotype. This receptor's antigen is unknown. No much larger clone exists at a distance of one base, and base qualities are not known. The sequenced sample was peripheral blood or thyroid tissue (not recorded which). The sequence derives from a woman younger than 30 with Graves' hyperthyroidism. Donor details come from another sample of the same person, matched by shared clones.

In nucleotide form, the sequence is TGCAGCACCACCGGGACAGGATACGAGCAGTACTTC. Its protein reads: CSTTGTGYEQYF. The rearrangement combines TRBV20-1 with TRBJ2-7, with 8 junctional bases fitting TRBD1. CDR1 DFQATT and CDR2 SNEGSKA were looked up in the germline V gene (reference sequence). Including cysteine and phenylalanine, the CDR3 has 12 amino acids. Only CDR3 DNA is held: 36 bases, read in frame from base 1.